This T cell receptor (beta chain) was retrieved from a study of persistence of HIV-infected CD4 T cells. General study results and limits: Degenerate expanded CDR3beta sequences were enriched among CMV- and Gag-responding cells.

About this clone: What it recognizes is unknown.

This was the immunoSEQ version 4 assay in survey mode. Data came from immunoSEQ multiplex PCR; TCRdb stores just in-frame clones and leaves some out. The data show 35,000 to 45,000 clones, approximately 84% seen once. The stimulus was lysate of CMV-infected fibroblasts, approximately 9.6 ug/mL. CD40L-negative CD69-negative CD45RO-high memory CD4+ T cells were sorted as populations depleted of antigen-responding cells. Donors had undetectable plasma HIV-1 RNA, under 50 copies/mL, for 4+ years. This specimen consisted of CD4+ T cells sorted from PBMCs after roughly 18-hour stimulation, obtained from a patient who received antiretroviral therapy. This receptor was identified in an adult man with HIV who was CMV-seropositive.

CDR3 coding DNA: TGTGCCAGTAGGGGGACAGGTTATGAGACCCAGTACTTC. Translation: CASRGTGYETQYF. V and J are TRBV19 and TRBJ2-5; TRBD1 aligns across 8 bases. There are 13 residues in the CDR3. Germline CDR1 and CDR2: LNHDA and SQIVND (reference sequence). V dropped 6 bases and J dropped 5; count of bases not matched to a gene: 5.